The source of this T cell receptor beta chain is a study of spatial heterogeneity in lung cancer. Study-wide results and limits: One measure, the expanded intratumoral alpha and beta TCR count, tracked tumor mutation counts.

V lost 10 bases, J lost 4 bases, and 11 bases lay in between. This CDR3 is built from 11 residues. From germline, CDR1 is MDHEN and CDR2 SYDVKM. Time point denoted: sample taken at primary tumor resection. Via MiXCR, TCRdb re-called the 5' RACE reads, giving one row per CDR3 protein. The data show around 100,000 distinct CDR3 sequences, roughly 4.5% seen once. The sample holds many counts of this clonotype. What it recognizes is unknown. This clonotype was sampled from a male donor with early-stage non-small cell lung cancer. The chain couples TRBV28 to TRBJ2-7; D is ambiguous. The source was lung tumor tissue, collected at surgery. The CDR3 here is CATSVRYEQYF. The CDR3 DNA reads TGTGCCACTTCCGTCCGGTACGAGCAGTACTTC. The full variable domain, in which reference TRBV28 and TRBJ2-7 provide the parts outside the CDR3, is DVKVTQSSRYLVKRTGEKVFLECVQDMDHENMFWYRQDPGLGLRLIYFSYDVKMKEKGDIPEGYSVSREKKERFSLILESASTNQTSMYLCATSVRYEQYFGPGTRLTVT.